The TCR beta chain under discussion was sequenced for a study of T cell repertoires in cytomegalovirus infection. Study-wide context: CMV infection together with matching HLA type was indicated by public TCR beta signatures. Regarding the study as a whole: HLA-C-restricted CMV clonotypes gave the most frequent clonotype in two of eight donors. Adding up the frequency of public TCR beta families identified people who carried CMV plus the relevant HLA.

A note on this clonotype: As yet, its antigen is unknown.

The germline gives CDR1 SEHNR, CDR2 FQNEAQ (reference sequence). The CDR3 covers 15 residues. Trimming stripped 1 base from V and 1 base from J, with 10 bases between. TCRdb re-derived calls from the reads in MiXCR, one entry per CDR3 protein. The sample lists approximately 180,000 distinct CDR3 sequences, roughly a fifth seen once, with around 3.1% in the top ten. The sequenced sample was PBMCs. The V and J genes are TRBV7-9 and TRBJ1-1; D gene uncertain. The sequence was obtained from a human donor in good health (CMV status not recorded). Some clones in this sample may be carry-over from other donors' samples. CDR3 nucleotides: TGTGCCAGCAGCTTAGTTGTCAGCCCGAACACTGAAGCTTTCTTT. As protein: CASSLVVSPNTEAFF. Together with reference TRBV7-9 and TRBJ1-1, the CDR3 gives the full variable domain: DTGVSQNPRHKITKRGQNVTFRCDPISEHNRLYWYRQTLGQGPEFLTYFQNEAQLEKSRLLSDRFSAERPKGSFSTLEIQRTEQGDSAMYLCASSLVVSPNTEAFFGQGTRLTVV.